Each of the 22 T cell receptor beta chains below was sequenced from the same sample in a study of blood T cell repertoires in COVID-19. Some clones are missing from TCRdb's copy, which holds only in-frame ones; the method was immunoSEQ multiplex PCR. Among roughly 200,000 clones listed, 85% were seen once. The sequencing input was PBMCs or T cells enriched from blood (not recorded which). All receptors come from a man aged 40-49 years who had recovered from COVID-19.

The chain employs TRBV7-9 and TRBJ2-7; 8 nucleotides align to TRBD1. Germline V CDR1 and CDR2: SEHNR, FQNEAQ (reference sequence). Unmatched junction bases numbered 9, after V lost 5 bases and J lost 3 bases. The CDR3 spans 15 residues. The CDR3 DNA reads TGTGCCAGCAGCGGGGACAGGTTGATCCTCTACGAGCAGTACTTC. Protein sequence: CASSGDRLILYEQYF.

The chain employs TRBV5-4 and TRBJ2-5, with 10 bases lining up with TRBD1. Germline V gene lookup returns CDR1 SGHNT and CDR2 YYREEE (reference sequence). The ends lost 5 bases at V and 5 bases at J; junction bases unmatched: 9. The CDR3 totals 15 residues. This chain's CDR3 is CASSPPGQGLETQYF. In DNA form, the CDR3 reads TGTGCCAGCAGTCCCCCGGGACAGGGGTTGGAGACCCAGTACTTC. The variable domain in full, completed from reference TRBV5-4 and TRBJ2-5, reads ETGVTQSPTHLIKTRGQQVTLRCSSQSGHNTVSWYQQALGQGPQFIFQYYREEENGRGNFPPRFSGLQFPNYSSELNVNALELDDSALYLCASSPPGQGLETQYFGPGTRLLVL.

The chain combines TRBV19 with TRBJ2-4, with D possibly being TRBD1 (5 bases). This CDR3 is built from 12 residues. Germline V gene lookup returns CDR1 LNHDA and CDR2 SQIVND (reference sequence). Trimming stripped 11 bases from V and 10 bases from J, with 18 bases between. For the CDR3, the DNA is TGTGCCGCTATGGACAAGACCTATATTCAGTACTTC. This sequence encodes CAAMDKTYIQYF.

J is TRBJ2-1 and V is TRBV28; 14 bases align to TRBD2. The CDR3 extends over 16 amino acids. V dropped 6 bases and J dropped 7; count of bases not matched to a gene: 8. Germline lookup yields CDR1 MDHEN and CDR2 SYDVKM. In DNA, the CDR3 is TGTGCCAGCAGGCCAGGACTAGCGGGAGGACTAAATGAGCAGTTCTTC. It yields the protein CASRPGLAGGLNEQFF.

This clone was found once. CDR3 sequence: CASSLVEGSDTEAFF. The CDR3 DNA reads as TGCGCCAGCAGCTTGGTGGAGGGGTCGGACACTGAAGCTTTCTTT. The rearrangement links TRBV5-1 to TRBJ1-1; tentatively, D is TRBD1 (5 bases). Trimming left V 0 bases short and J 3 bases short, with 12 bases between. The germline CDR1 and CDR2 sequences are SGHRS and YFSETQ. CDR3 length equals 15 residues.

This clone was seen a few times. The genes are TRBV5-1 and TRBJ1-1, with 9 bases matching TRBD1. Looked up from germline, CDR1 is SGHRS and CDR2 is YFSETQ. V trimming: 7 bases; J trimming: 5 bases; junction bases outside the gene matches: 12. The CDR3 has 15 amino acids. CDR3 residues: CASRDRVEAGTEAFF. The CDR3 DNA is TGCGCCAGCCGGGACAGGGTCGAGGCGGGAACTGAAGCTTTCTTT.

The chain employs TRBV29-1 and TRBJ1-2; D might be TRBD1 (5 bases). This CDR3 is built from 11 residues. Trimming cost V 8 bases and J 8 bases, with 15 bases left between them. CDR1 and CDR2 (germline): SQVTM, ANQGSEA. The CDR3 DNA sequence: TGCAGCTCTCTTGCAGGGTCAGGCTACACCTTC. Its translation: CSSLAGSGYTF.

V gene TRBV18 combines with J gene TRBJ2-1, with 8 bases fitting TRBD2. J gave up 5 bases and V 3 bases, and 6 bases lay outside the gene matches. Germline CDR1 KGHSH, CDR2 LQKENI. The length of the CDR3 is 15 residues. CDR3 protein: CASSPGRGAHNEQFF. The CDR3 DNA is TGTGCCAGCTCACCGGGGCGGGGGGCCCACAATGAGCAGTTCTTC.

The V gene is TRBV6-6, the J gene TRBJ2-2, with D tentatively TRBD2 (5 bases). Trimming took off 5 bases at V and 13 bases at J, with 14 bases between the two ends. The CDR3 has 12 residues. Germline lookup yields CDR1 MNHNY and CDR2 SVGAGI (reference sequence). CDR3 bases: TGTGCCAGCAGTAACGACGGCCGGGGGCTGTTTTTT. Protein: CASSNDGRGLFF.

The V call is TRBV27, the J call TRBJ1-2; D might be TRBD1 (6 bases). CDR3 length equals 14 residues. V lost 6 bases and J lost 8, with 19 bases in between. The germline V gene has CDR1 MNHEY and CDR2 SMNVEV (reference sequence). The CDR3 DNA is TGTGCCAGCAGCCCCAGGGGAGTACGTTGGGGCTACACCTTC. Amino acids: CASSPRGVRWGYTF.

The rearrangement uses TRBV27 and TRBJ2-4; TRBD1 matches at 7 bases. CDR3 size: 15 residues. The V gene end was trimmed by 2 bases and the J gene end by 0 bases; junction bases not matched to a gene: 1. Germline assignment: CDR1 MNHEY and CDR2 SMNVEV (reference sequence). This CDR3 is CASSLRGPAKNIQYF. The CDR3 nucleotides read TGTGCCAGCAGTTTAAGGGGGCCAGCCAAAAACATTCAGTACTTC.

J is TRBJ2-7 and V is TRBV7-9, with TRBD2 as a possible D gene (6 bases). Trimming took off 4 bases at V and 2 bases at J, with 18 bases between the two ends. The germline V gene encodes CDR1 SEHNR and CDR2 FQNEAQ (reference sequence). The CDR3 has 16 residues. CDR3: CASSSEREQLTYEQYF. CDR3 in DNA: TGTGCCAGCAGCTCTGAACGGGAGCAGCTTACCTACGAGCAGTACTTC.

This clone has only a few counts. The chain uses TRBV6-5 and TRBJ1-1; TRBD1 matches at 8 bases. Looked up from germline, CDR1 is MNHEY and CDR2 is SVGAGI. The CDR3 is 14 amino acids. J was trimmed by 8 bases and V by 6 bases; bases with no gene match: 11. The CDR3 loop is CASRGGTGYTEAFF. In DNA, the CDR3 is TGTGCCAGCAGGGGCGGGACAGGTTATACCGAAGCTTTCTTT.

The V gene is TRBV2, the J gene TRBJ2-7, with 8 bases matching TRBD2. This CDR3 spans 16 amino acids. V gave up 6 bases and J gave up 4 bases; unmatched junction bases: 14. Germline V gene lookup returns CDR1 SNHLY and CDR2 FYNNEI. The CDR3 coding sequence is TGTGCCAGCAGAGTAGCGGGACGACCTAGGGAGTACGAGCAGTACTTC. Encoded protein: CASRVAGRPREYEQYF.

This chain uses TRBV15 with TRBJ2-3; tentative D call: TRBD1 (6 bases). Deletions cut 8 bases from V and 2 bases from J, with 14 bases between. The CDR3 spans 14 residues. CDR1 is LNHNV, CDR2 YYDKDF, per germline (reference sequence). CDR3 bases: TGTGCCACCGCCTCAGGGGAGTCCACAGATACGCAGTATTTT. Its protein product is CATASGESTDTQYF.

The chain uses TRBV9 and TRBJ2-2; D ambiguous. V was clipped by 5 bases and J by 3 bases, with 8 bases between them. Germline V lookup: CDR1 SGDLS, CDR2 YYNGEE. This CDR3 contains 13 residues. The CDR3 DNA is TGTGCCAGCAGTATCCGGTACACCGGGGAGCTGTTTTTT. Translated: CASSIRYTGELFF.

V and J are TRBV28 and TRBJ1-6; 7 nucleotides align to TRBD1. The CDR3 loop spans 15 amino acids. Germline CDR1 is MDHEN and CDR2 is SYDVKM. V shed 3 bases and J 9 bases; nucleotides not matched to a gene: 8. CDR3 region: CASSFPGQVGSPLHF. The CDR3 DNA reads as TGTGCCAGCAGTTTCCCTGGACAGGTCGGTTCACCCCTCCACTTT. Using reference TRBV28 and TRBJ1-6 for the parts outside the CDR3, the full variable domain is DVKVTQSSRYLVKRTGEKVFLECVQDMDHENMFWYRQDPGLGLRLIYFSYDVKMKEKGDIPEGYSVSREKKERFSLILESASTNQTSMYLCASSFPGQVGSPLHFGNGTRLTVT.

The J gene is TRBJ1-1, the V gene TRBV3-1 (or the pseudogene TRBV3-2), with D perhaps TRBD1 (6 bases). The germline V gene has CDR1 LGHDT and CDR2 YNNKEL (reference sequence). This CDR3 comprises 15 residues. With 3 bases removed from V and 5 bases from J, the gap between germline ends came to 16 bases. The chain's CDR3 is CASSQYSGVRTEAFF. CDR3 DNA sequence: TGTGCCAGCAGCCAGTACTCAGGGGTAAGGACTGAAGCTTTCTTT.

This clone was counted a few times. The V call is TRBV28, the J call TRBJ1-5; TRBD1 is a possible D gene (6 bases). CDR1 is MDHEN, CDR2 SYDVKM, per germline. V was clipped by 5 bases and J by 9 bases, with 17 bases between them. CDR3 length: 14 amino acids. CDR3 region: CASSGSGGLRPQHF. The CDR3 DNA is TGTGCCAGCAGTGGTAGCGGGGGGCTAAGGCCCCAGCATTTT. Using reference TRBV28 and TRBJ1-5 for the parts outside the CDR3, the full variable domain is DVKVTQSSRYLVKRTGEKVFLECVQDMDHENMFWYRQDPGLGLRLIYFSYDVKMKEKGDIPEGYSVSREKKERFSLILESASTNQTSMYLCASSGSGGLRPQHFGDGTRLSIL.

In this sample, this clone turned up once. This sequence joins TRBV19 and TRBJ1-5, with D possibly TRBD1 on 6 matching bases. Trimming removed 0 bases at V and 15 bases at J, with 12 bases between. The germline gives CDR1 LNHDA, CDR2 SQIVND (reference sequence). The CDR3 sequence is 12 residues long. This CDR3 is CASSIDLAGVHF. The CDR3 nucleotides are TGTGCCAGTAGTATAGATCTGGCAGGGGTGCATTTT.

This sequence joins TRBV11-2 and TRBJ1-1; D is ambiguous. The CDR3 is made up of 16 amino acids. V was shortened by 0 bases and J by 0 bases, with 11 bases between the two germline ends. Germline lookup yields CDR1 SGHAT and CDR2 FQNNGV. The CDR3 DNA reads TGTGCCAGCAGCTTAGAATTTGGGCAAATGAACACTGAAGCTTTCTTT. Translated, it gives CASSLEFGQMNTEAFF.

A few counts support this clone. Here the CDR3 DNA reads TGTGCCAGCAGCCCGGGGACAGGGGCCTACGAGCAGTACTTC. This codes for CASSPGTGAYEQYF. The genes are TRBV7-2 and TRBJ2-7, with TRBD1 matching 10 bases. The CDR3 sequence is 14 residues long. Germline CDR1 and CDR2: SGHTA and FQGNSA. After removal of 5 bases from V and 2 bases from J, the junction contained 3 bases not matched to a gene.